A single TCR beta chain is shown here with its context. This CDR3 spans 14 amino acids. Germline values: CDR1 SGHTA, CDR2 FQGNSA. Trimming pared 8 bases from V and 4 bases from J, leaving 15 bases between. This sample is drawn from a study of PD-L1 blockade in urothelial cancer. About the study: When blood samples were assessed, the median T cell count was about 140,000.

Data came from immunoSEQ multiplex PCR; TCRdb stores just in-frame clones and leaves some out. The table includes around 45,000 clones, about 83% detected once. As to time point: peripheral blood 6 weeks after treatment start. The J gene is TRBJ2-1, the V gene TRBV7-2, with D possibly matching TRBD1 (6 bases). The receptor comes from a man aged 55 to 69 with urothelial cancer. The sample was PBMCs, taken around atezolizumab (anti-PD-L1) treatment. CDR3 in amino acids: CASGQQGRYNEQFF. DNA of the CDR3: TGTGCCAGCGGCCAGCAGGGGCGGTACAATGAGCAGTTCTTC.